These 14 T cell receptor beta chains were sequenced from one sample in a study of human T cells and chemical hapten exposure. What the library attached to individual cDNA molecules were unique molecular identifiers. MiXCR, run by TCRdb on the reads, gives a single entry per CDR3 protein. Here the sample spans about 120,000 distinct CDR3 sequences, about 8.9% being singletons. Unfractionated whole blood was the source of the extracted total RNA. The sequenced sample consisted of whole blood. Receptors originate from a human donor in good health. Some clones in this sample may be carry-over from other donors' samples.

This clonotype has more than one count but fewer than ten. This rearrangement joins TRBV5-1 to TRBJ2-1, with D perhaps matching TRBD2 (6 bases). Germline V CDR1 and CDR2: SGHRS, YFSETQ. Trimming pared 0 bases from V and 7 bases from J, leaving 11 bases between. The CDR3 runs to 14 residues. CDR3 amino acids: CASSLELAINEQFF. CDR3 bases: TGCGCCAGCAGCTTGGAGCTAGCGATAAATGAGCAGTTCTTC.

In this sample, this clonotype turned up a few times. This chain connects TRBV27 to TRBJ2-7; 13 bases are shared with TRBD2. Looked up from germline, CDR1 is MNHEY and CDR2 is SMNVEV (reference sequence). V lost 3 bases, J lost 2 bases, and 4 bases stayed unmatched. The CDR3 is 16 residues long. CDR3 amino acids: CASSFTGLAGTYEQYF. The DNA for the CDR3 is TGTGCCAGCAGTTTCACGGGACTAGCGGGGACCTACGAGCAGTACTTC.

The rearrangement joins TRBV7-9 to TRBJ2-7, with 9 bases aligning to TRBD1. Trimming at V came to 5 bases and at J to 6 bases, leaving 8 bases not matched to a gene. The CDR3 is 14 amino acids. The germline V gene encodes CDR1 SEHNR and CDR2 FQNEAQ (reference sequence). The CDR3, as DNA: TGTGCCAGCAGCGGCCGGGACAGGGAAGGCGAGCAGTACTTC. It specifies CASSGRDREGEQYF.

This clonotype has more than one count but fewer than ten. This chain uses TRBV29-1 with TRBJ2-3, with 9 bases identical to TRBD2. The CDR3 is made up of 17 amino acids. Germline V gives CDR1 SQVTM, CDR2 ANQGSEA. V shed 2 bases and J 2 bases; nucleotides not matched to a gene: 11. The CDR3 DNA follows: TGCAGCGTTGAATTGTGGCGGGGGGGGAAGGCCACAGATACGCAGTATTTT. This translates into CSVELWRGGKATDTQYF.

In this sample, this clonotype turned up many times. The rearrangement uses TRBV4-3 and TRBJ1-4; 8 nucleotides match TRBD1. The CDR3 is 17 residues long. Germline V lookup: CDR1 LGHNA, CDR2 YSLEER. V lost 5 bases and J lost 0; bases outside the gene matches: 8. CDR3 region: CASSSQGAGATNEKLFF. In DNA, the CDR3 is TGCGCCAGCAGCTCTCAGGGGGCGGGTGCAACTAATGAAAAACTGTTTTTT.

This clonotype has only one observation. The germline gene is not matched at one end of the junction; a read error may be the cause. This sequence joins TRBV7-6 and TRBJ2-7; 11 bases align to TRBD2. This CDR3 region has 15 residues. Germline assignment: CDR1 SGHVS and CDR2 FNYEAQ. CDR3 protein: CVSSLGTSGIYEQYF. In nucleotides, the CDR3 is TGTGTCAGCAGCTTGGGGACTAGCGGAATATACGAGCAGTACTTC. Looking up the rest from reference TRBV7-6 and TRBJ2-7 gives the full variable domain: GAGVSQSPRYKVTKRGQDVALRCDPISGHVSLYWYRQALGQGPEFLTYFNYEAQQDKSGLPNDRFSAERPEGSISTLTIQRTEQRDSAMYRCVSSLGTSGIYEQYFGPGTRLTVT.

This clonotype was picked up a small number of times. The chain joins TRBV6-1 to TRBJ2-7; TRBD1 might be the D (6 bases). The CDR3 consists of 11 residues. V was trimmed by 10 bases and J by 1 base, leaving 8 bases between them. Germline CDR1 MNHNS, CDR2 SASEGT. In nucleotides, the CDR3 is TGTGCCACCACAGGGTCCTACGAGCAGTACTTC. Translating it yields CATTGSYEQYF.

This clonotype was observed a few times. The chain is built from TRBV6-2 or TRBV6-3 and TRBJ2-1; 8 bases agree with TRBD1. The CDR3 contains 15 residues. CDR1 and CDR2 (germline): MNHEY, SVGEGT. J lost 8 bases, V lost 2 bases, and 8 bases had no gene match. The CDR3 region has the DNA TGTGCCAGCAGTTACCGGGACAGGAGTAGGGATGAGCAGTTCTTC. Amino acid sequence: CASSYRDRSRDEQFF.

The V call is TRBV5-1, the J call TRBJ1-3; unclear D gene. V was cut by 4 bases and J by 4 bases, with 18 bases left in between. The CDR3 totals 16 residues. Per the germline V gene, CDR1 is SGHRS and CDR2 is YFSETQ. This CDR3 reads CASSPPGVGVGNTIYF. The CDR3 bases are TGCGCCAGCAGCCCGCCGGGAGTCGGGGTCGGAAACACCATATATTTT. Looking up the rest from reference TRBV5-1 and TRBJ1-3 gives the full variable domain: KAGVTQTPRYLIKTRGQQVTLSCSPISGHRSVSWYQQTPGQGLQFLFEYFSETQRNKGNFPGRFSGRQFSNSRSEMNVSTLELGDSALYLCASSPPGVGVGNTIYFGEGSWLTVV.

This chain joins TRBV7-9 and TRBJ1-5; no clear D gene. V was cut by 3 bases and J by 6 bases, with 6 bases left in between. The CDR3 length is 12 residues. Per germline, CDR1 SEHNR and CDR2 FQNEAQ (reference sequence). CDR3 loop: CASSLERQPQHF. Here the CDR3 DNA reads TGTGCCAGCAGCTTGGAGCGTCAGCCCCAGCATTTT.

The CDR3 spells CASSQDRTFDEQFF. In nucleotides, the CDR3 is TGTGCCAGCAGCCAAGATAGGACTTTCGATGAGCAGTTCTTC. V gene TRBV4-2 combines with J gene TRBJ2-1; possibly TRBD2 for D (5 bases). V was clipped by 0 bases and J by 8 bases, with 11 bases between them. The length of the CDR3 is 14 residues. Germline V gives CDR1 LGHNA, CDR2 YNFKEQ.

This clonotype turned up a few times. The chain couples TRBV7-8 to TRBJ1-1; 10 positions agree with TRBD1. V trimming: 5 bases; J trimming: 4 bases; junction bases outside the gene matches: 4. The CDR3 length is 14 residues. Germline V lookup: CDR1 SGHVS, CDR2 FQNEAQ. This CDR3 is CASSEDRGLTEAFF. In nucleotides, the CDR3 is TGTGCCAGCAGCGAAGACAGGGGGCTCACTGAAGCTTTCTTT.

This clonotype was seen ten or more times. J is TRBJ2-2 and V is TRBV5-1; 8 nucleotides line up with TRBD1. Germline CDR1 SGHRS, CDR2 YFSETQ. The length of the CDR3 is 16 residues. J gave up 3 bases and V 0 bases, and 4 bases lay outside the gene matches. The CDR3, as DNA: TGCGCCAGCAGCTTGGATCGACAGGGGTACACCGGGGAGCTGTTTTTT. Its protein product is CASSLDRQGYTGELFF.

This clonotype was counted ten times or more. The CDR3 nucleotides are TGTGCCAGCAGCTTAGCAACGGTTAGCTCCTACAATGAGCAGTTCTTC. As protein: CASSLATVSSYNEQFF. This chain uses TRBV7-6 with TRBJ2-1; D gene unclear. V gave up 0 bases and J gave up 0 bases, with 9 bases separating them. Germline-derived CDR1 and CDR2 are SGHVS and FNYEAQ. CDR3 size: 16 residues.